The 24 T cell receptor beta chains below come from one sample, sequenced in a study of T cells in Graves' hyperthyroidism and ophthalmopathy. RNA transcripts gave rise to amplified TCR beta CDR3 regions. Primed by the HTBI set, a first-round RT-PCR was run on the TCR CDR3. TCRdb used MiXCR to reprocess the multiplex PCR reads, holding one entry per CDR3 protein. This sample has 500,000 to 550,000 distinct CDR3 sequences, with less than 25% found just once. The sequenced sample was blood. These TCRs come from a man aged 18 to 29 with Graves' hyperthyroidism.

In this sample, this clonotype turned up a few times. The rearrangement links TRBV3-1 to TRBJ1-5, with no clear D. V lost 0 bases and J 6 bases, leaving 12 bases between the germline ends. This CDR3 is 15 amino acids long. Germline values: CDR1 LGHDT, CDR2 YNNKEL (reference sequence). The DNA of the CDR3 is TGTGCCAGCAGCCAAGATCCAATGGGCGGTCAGCCCCAGCATTTT. This gives the protein CASSQDPMGGQPQHF.

This clonotype was observed once. The chain combines TRBV7-8 with TRBJ2-7; 9 bases are shared with TRBD1. Per germline, CDR1 SGHVS and CDR2 FQNEAQ. The ends lost 5 bases at V and 3 bases at J; junction bases unmatched: 8. This CDR3 contains 15 residues. The CDR3 nucleotides are TGTGCCAGCAGCCGGTTGGACAGGGGTCTCTACGAGCAGTACTTC. Amino acids: CASSRLDRGLYEQYF.

In its sample, this clonotype was seen many times. The V and J genes are TRBV12-3 or TRBV12-4 and TRBJ2-2; tentatively, D is TRBD1 (5 bases). The CDR3 loop spans 16 amino acids. V shed 2 bases and J shed 5 bases, with 15 bases lying between them. This CDR3 reads CASSLFQGPGTGELFF. The CDR3 DNA is TGTGCCAGCAGTTTATTCCAGGGCCCAGGGACCGGGGAGCTGTTTTTT.

V is TRBV6-1 and J is TRBJ1-6; D uncertain. CDR1 and CDR2 (germline): MNHNS, SASEGT. CDR3 length equals 15 residues. V was pared by 5 bases and J by 0 bases, with 8 bases between. The CDR3 is CASSRTDSYNSPLHF. For the CDR3, the DNA is TGTGCCAGCAGTCGGACGGACTCCTATAATTCACCCCTCCACTTT.

This clonotype was counted ten times or more. The chain joins TRBV5-1 to TRBJ2-5; D might be TRBD2 (6 bases). CDR1 and CDR2 (germline): SGHRS, YFSETQ. V was shortened by 2 bases and J by 2 bases, with 16 bases between the two germline ends. The CDR3 is 16 amino acids. The chain's CDR3 is CASSFVAGLIQETQYF. In DNA, the CDR3 is TGCGCCAGCAGCTTTGTCGCGGGGCTTATTCAAGAGACCCAGTACTTC.

In this sample, this clonotype turned up many times. This rearrangement joins TRBV6-5 to TRBJ1-6; D possibly corresponds to TRBD1 (6 bases). This CDR3 has 16 amino acids. The V and J ends lost 0 bases and 9 bases respectively, with 15 bases between them. Germline V gene sequence: CDR1 MNHEY, CDR2 SVGAGI. The CDR3: CASSYSSPRGSSPLHF. The CDR3 DNA reads as TGTGCCAGCAGTTACTCGAGCCCCAGGGGAAGTTCACCCCTCCACTTT.

There are many counts of this clonotype. The chain employs TRBV12-3 or TRBV12-4 and TRBJ1-1; D gene ambiguous. This CDR3 contains 13 residues. Trimming left V 3 bases short and J 0 bases short, with 5 bases between. The chain's CDR3 is CASSLPMNTEAFF. The DNA for the CDR3 is TGTGCCAGCAGTTTGCCGATGAACACTGAAGCTTTCTTT.

In its sample, this clonotype was seen many times. The rearrangement links TRBV20-1 to TRBJ1-1; D gene uncertain. The CDR3 spans 12 residues. V was cut by 1 base and J by 8 bases, with 11 bases left in between. Germline V gives CDR1 DFQATT, CDR2 SNEGSKA (reference sequence). The CDR3 reads CSARAEGWEAFF. In DNA form, the CDR3 reads TGCAGTGCTAGAGCGGAAGGTTGGGAAGCTTTCTTT.

This chain's CDR3 is CSVGDIGELFF. The CDR3 DNA reads as TGCAGCGTTGGTGACATCGGGGAGCTGTTTTTT. The chain links TRBV29-1 to TRBJ2-2; D not resolved. The CDR3 is 11 amino acids. The germline V gene encodes CDR1 SQVTM and CDR2 ANQGSEA. The V end lost 4 bases, the J end lost 7 bases, and 7 bases lay between the germline ends.

Many counts were recorded for this clonotype. The chain is built from TRBV4-2 and TRBJ2-5, with 9 bases lining up with TRBD1. CDR1 and CDR2 (germline): LGHNA, YNFKEQ. Unmatched junction bases numbered 8, after V lost 4 bases and J lost 2 bases. The CDR3 sequence is 16 residues long. CDR3 coding DNA: TGTGCCAGCAGCCCGCAACAGGGGGCGCATCAAGAGACCCAGTACTTC. As protein: CASSPQQGAHQETQYF.

This clonotype was detected a few times. The V gene is TRBV20-1, the J gene TRBJ2-2; D possibly matches TRBD1 or TRBD2 (5 bases each). This CDR3 region has 14 residues. V was pared by 6 bases and J by 2 bases, with 13 bases between. Germline CDR1 and CDR2: DFQATT and SNEGSKA (reference sequence). CDR3 DNA: TGCAGTGCCCCCCGGGACGGTAACACCGGGGAGCTGTTTTTT. Translation: CSAPRDGNTGELFF.

V and J are TRBV19 and TRBJ1-1; no definite D call. CDR3 size: 13 residues. Germline values: CDR1 LNHDA, CDR2 SQIVND (reference sequence). V lost 8 bases, J lost 0 bases, and 10 bases lay in between. The CDR3 coding sequence is TGTGCCAGTTCACAGATTTTGAACACTGAAGCTTTCTTT. Its protein is CASSQILNTEAFF.

The chain joins TRBV6-1 to TRBJ2-7, with TRBD1 matching 9 bases. The V segment lost 1 base and the J segment 0 bases; nucleotides outside the gene matches: 1. Germline V gene lookup returns CDR1 MNHNS and CDR2 SASEGT. The CDR3 contains 15 residues. CDR3 in amino acids: CASSEVGQGSYEQYF. Written as DNA, the CDR3 is TGTGCCAGCAGTGAAGTGGGACAGGGCTCCTACGAGCAGTACTTC.

CDR3 DNA sequence: TGTGCCAGCAGCTTAGTTCCCTCACAGTATGGCTACACCTTC. Its protein is CASSLVPSQYGYTF. V and J are TRBV7-9 and TRBJ1-2; no firm D call. The CDR3 consists of 14 residues. Trimming removed 1 base at V and 5 bases at J, with 11 bases between. CDR1 and CDR2 (germline): SEHNR, FQNEAQ (reference sequence).

The chain carries TRBV25-1 and TRBJ1-5; D gene unclear. The V end lost 2 bases, the J end lost 7 bases, and 27 bases lay between the germline ends. The CDR3 length is 19 residues. Germline V gene lookup returns CDR1 MGHDK and CDR2 SYGVNS. CDR3 residues: CASSELGSSQCQKGQPQHF. CDR3 in DNA: TGTGCCAGCAGTGAACTCGGCAGTTCGCAGTGCCAGAAAGGGCAGCCCCAGCATTTT.

The chain joins TRBV6-1 to TRBJ1-1; D is undetermined. The CDR3 length is 17 residues. Germline V CDR1 and CDR2: MNHNS, SASEGT. The V end lost 3 bases, the J end lost 1 base, and 18 bases lay between the germline ends. This CDR3 reads CASSDNARRGKNTEAFF. The DNA for the CDR3 is TGTGCCAGCAGTGATAATGCGAGACGAGGTAAGAACACTGAAGCTTTCTTT.

Turning to this clonotype: A read error is possible here, since a much larger clone lies one base away. This chain uses TRBV4-1 with TRBJ2-7; maybe TRBD2 (7 bases). CDR3 length: 14 amino acids. Germline CDR1 is MGHRA and CDR2 is YSYEKL. CDR3 bases: TGCGCCAGCAGCCATCAGGGGAGGGTCGACGAGCAGTGCTTC. This sequence encodes CASSHQGRVDEQCF.

This clonotype was detected a few times. The rearrangement joins TRBV9 to TRBJ2-2; D may be TRBD1 (6 bases). The CDR3 has 14 amino acids. Per the germline V gene, CDR1 is SGDLS and CDR2 is YYNGEE. Trimming took 0 bases from V and 8 from J, leaving 11 bases between them. Here the CDR3 DNA reads TGTGCCAGCAGCGTAGTAGCCAGGGGAGGGGAGCTGTTTTTT. Amino acids: CASSVVARGGELFF.

This clonotype was detected a few times. The rearrangement joins TRBV5-6 to TRBJ1-1, with unresolved D. V gave up 0 bases and J gave up 6 bases, with 9 bases separating them. There are 13 residues in the CDR3. Looked up from germline, CDR1 is SGHDT and CDR2 is YYEEEE. The CDR3 region is CASSLGRSPEAFF. DNA for the CDR3: TGTGCCAGCAGCTTGGGAAGGAGCCCTGAAGCTTTCTTT. The variable domain in full, completed from reference TRBV5-6 and TRBJ1-1, reads DAGVTQSPTHLIKTRGQQVTLRCSPKSGHDTVSWYQQALGQGPQFIFQYYEEEERQRGNFPDRFSGHQFPNYSSELNVNALLLGDSALYLCASSLGRSPEAFFGQGTRLTVV.

The chain carries TRBV28 and TRBJ1-1, with D unresolved. The germline gives CDR1 MDHEN, CDR2 SYDVKM. There are 13 residues in the CDR3. Trimming took 6 bases from V and 3 from J, leaving 11 bases between them. CDR3 nucleotides: TGTGCCAGCAGGGCAGGCATAGACACTGAAGCTTTCTTT. Its translation: CASRAGIDTEAFF.

This clonotype was seen ten or more times. The chain's CDR3 is CASTAQTGPNTEAFF. Here the CDR3 DNA reads TGTGCCAGCACCGCCCAGACAGGACCAAACACTGAAGCTTTCTTT. This chain connects TRBV6-1 to TRBJ1-1; TRBD1 might be the D (6 bases). Germline V gene sequence: CDR1 MNHNS, CDR2 SASEGT. The CDR3 has 15 residues. V was trimmed by 7 bases and J by 2 bases, leaving 17 bases between them.

This clonotype came up many times. CDR3 amino acids: CSVDPGYGYTF. The DNA of the CDR3 is TGCAGCGTTGACCCAGGGTATGGCTACACCTTC. The genes are TRBV29-1 and TRBJ1-2, with D perhaps matching TRBD1 (5 bases). Trimming stripped 3 bases from V and 5 bases from J, with 7 bases between. Germline assignment: CDR1 SQVTM and CDR2 ANQGSEA. CDR3 length: 11 amino acids.

This clonotype was observed many times. This chain links TRBV27 with TRBJ2-2; D uncertain. Trimming took 5 bases from V and 3 from J, leaving 22 bases between them. CDR1 and CDR2 from the germline V gene are MNHEY and SMNVEV (reference sequence). The CDR3 is 18 amino acids. This CDR3 is CASSPLLLGPGDTGELFF. DNA for the CDR3: TGTGCCAGCAGTCCGCTACTCCTTGGACCCGGCGACACCGGGGAGCTGTTTTTT.

This clonotype showed up many times. The genes are TRBV15 and TRBJ2-2; no clear D. The CDR3 runs 14 residues. Germline V lookup: CDR1 LNHNV, CDR2 YYDKDF (reference sequence). V lost 4 bases and J 8 bases, leaving 14 bases between the germline ends. The CDR3 DNA sequence: TGTGCCACCAGCACCCCCACACCGGGTGGGGAGCTGTTTTTT. As protein: CATSTPTPGGELFF.